The 13 T cell receptor beta chains below come from one sample, sequenced in a study of Ad26.COV2.S vaccination and SARS-CoV-2 variants. Sequenced by immunoSEQ multiplex PCR; TCRdb stores in-frame clones only, minus some. This table has roughly 410,000 clones, about four fifths appearing once. As to treatment: over 15 received Ad26.COV2.S at low or high dose, single or two shots; 5 received placebo; per-sample allocation not given. Sampling was performed 63 days after the first vaccine or placebo injection. This specimen consisted of peripheral blood, obtained in a trial of Ad26.COV2.S vaccine versus placebo. The receptors were sampled from a person aged 18-65 years who received the Ad26.COV2.S COVID-19 vaccine or a placebo.

The chain has TRBV9 and TRBJ2-3; 11 nucleotides align to TRBD2. The CDR3 spans 15 residues. Germline CDR1 is SGDLS and CDR2 is YYNGEE. The junction had 3 bases not matched to a gene; V was cut back by 4 bases and J by 2 bases. The CDR3 DNA follows: TGTGCCAGCAGCTCGGGACTAGCGGACACAGATACGCAGTATTTT. Translating gives CASSSGLADTDTQYF.

The V and J genes are TRBV5-4 and TRBJ2-5; D not certain. The CDR3 consists of 14 residues. V was pared by 0 bases and J by 2 bases, with 8 bases between. CDR1 SGHNT and CDR2 YYREEE come from the germline V gene (reference sequence). The CDR3 coding sequence is TGTGCCAGCAGCTTGGGAAGGTTTCAAGAGACCCAGTACTTC. Encoded protein: CASSLGRFQETQYF.

The chain joins TRBV4-1 to TRBJ1-2; D gene ambiguous. The CDR3 contains 14 residues. Trimming removed 0 bases from V and 1 base from J, with 6 bases in between. Germline V gene lookup returns CDR1 MGHRA and CDR2 YSYEKL. The CDR3 loop reads CASSQDQLNYGYTF. The CDR3 bases are TGCGCCAGCAGCCAAGATCAACTTAACTATGGCTACACCTTC.

The V call is TRBV6-5, the J call TRBJ1-2; D is possibly TRBD1 (5 bases). CDR1 is MNHEY, CDR2 SVGAGI, per germline. The CDR3 has 13 residues. Trimming pared 6 bases from V and 2 bases from J, leaving 10 bases between. The DNA for the CDR3 is TGTGCCAGCAGGGCGACAGCCAACTATGGCTACACCTTC. The encoded protein is CASRATANYGYTF.

The chain carries TRBV6-2 or TRBV6-3 and TRBJ2-3, with TRBD2 identical over 9 bases. V was pared by 6 bases and J by 0 bases, with 16 bases of the junction left unmatched. The CDR3 covers 19 residues. Germline V gene sequence: CDR1 MNHEY, CDR2 SVGEGT. CDR3 region: CASSHRRSRGGASTDTQYF. For the CDR3, the DNA is TGTGCCAGCAGCCATCGTCGGTCTCGCGGGGGGGCTAGCACAGATACGCAGTATTTT.

V usage is TRBV7-9 and J usage is TRBJ2-5; 7 bases are a match to TRBD1. The CDR3 contains 15 residues. CDR1 and CDR2 (germline): SEHNR, FQNEAQ (reference sequence). V was clipped by 5 bases and J by 5 bases; unmatched bases: 11. The CDR3 DNA follows: TGTGCCAGCAGCGTCGGGACAGTAGATAGGGAGACCCAGTACTTC. As protein: CASSVGTVDRETQYF.

The chain uses TRBV14 and TRBJ1-1; the D gene is possibly TRBD1 (5 bases). Germline V gene data show CDR1 as SGHDN and CDR2 as FVKESK. This CDR3 region has 17 residues. The ends were cut back, 7 bases at V and 3 bases at J, with 24 bases in the middle. The CDR3 region has the DNA TGTGCCAGCACCACCCTGGGGGACCCCGGGCCCTACACTGAAGCTTTCTTT. Translated: CASTTLGDPGPYTEAFF.

The CDR3 bases are TGTGCCAGCACCTCCGACGGTCTGAACACTGAAGCTTTCTTT. Its protein is CASTSDGLNTEAFF. The rearrangement links TRBV6-5 to TRBJ1-1; no clear D gene. Trimming removed 7 bases from V and 0 bases from J, with 12 bases in between. The CDR3 length is 14 residues. Germline-derived CDR1 and CDR2 are MNHEY and SVGAGI.

The chain couples TRBV28 to TRBJ1-4, with D unresolved. Trimming removed 5 bases from V and 3 bases from J, with 16 bases in between. This CDR3 has 16 residues. The germline V gene encodes CDR1 MDHEN and CDR2 SYDVKM. The CDR3 reads CASSPDFRVANEKLFF. CDR3 bases: TGTGCCAGCAGTCCCGACTTTCGGGTTGCTAATGAAAAACTGTTTTTT.

This clone was counted between two and nine times. This chain joins TRBV2 and TRBJ2-1, with TRBD2 matching over 7 bases. V gave up 10 bases and J gave up 6 bases; unmatched junction bases: 9. Germline V gene data show CDR1 as SNHLY and CDR2 as FYNNEI. The CDR3 length is 13 residues. For the CDR3, the DNA is TGTGCCACCGGACTAGGCAGGATCAATGAGCAGTTCTTC. Amino acids: CATGLGRINEQFF.

The chain combines TRBV5-1 with TRBJ2-1; TRBD2 matches at 11 bases. After removal of 0 bases from V and 9 bases from J, the junction contained 11 bases not matched to a gene. Germline V gene sequence: CDR1 SGHRS, CDR2 YFSETQ. The CDR3 is made up of 17 amino acids. CDR3 DNA: TGCGCCAGCAGCTTGGCAACCACTAGCGGGGGAAACGGTGAGCAGTTCTTC. It is translated as CASSLATTSGGNGEQFF. The whole variable domain, remainder taken from reference TRBV5-1 and TRBJ2-1, is KAGVTQTPRYLIKTRGQQVTLSCSPISGHRSVSWYQQTPGQGLQFLFEYFSETQRNKGNFPGRFSGRQFSNSRSEMNVSTLELGDSALYLCASSLATTSGGNGEQFFGPGTRLTVL.

The genes are TRBV12-3 or TRBV12-4 and TRBJ2-2; weak D call: TRBD2 (5 bases). The length of the CDR3 is 13 residues. V lost 4 bases to trimming and J lost 5 bases, with 8 bases between them. The CDR3 nucleotides are TGTGCCAGCAGTTATTCGGGGACCGGGGAGCTGTTTTTT. Encoded protein: CASSYSGTGELFF.

This rearrangement joins TRBV7-3 to TRBJ1-6; no clear D gene. Trimming took 5 bases from V and 10 from J, leaving 12 bases between them. The CDR3 has 13 residues. Germline CDR1 reads SGHTA; CDR2 reads FQGTGA. CDR3 in DNA: TGTGCCAGCAGCGCAGGCGGCGACTCACCCCTCCACTTT. Protein sequence: CASSAGGDSPLHF.